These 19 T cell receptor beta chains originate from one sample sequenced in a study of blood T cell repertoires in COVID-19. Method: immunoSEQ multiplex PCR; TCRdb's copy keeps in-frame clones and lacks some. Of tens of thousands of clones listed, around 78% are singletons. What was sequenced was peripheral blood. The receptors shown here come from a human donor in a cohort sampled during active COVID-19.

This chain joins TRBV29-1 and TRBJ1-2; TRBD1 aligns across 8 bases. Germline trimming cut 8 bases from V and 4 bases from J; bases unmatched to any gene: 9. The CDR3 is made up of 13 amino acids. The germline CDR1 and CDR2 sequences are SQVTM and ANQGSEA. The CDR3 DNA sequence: TGCAGCTCGGAAGGACAGGGCGGCTATGGCTACACCTTC. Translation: CSSEGQGGYGYTF.

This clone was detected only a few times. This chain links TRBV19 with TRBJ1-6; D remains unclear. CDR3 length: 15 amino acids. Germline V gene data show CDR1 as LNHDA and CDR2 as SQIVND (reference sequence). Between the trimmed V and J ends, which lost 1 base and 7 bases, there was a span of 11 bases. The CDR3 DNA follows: TGTGCCAGTAGTATAGGACAAATTCTCAATTCACCCCTCCACTTT. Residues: CASSIGQILNSPLHF.

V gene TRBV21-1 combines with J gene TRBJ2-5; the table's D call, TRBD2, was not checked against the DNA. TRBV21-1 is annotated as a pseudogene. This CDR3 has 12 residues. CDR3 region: CASRIGGETQYF. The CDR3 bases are TGTGCCAGCAGGATCGGGGGGGAGACCCAGTACTTC.

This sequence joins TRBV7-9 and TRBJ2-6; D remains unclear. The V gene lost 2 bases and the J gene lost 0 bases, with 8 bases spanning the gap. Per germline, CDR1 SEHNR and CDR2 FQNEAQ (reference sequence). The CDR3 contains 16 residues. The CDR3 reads CASSLYAGSGANVLTF. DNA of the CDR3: TGTGCCAGCAGCTTATACGCAGGCTCTGGGGCCAACGTCCTGACTTTC.

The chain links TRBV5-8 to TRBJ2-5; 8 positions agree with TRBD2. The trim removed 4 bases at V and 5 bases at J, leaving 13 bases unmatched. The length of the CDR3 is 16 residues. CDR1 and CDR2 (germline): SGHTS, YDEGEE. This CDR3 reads CASSGRIPGLGETQYF. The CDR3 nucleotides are TGTGCCAGCAGCGGACGTATCCCGGGACTAGGGGAGACCCAGTACTTC.

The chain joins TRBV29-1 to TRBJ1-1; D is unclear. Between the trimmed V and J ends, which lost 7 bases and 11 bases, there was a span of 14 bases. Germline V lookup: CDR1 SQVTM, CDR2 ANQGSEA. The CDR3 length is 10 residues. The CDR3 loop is CSAAEGMAFF. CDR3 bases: TGCAGCGCTGCTGAGGGTATGGCTTTCTTT. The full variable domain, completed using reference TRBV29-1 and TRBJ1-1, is SAVISQKPSRDICQRGTSLTIQCQVDSQVTMMFWYRQQPGQSLTLIATANQGSEATYESGFVIDKFPISRPNLTFSTLTVSNMSPEDSSIYLCSAAEGMAFFGQGTRLTVV.

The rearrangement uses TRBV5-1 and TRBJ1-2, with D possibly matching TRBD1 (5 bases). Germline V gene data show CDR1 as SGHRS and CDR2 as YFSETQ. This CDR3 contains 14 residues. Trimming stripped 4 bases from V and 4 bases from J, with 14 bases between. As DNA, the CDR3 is TGCGCCAGCAGCCCTGGGGGGGTCGCCTATGGCTACACCTTC. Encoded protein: CASSPGGVAYGYTF. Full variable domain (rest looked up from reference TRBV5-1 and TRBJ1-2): KAGVTQTPRYLIKTRGQQVTLSCSPISGHRSVSWYQQTPGQGLQFLFEYFSETQRNKGNFPGRFSGRQFSNSRSEMNVSTLELGDSALYLCASSPGGVAYGYTFGSGTRLTVV.

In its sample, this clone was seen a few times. This CDR3 is CASSSFYEQYF. CDR3 DNA sequence: TGTGCCAGCAGTTCTTTCTACGAGCAGTACTTC. This rearrangement joins TRBV28 to TRBJ2-7, with D unclear. CDR3 size: 11 residues. Germline V gene lookup returns CDR1 MDHEN and CDR2 SYDVKM. V lost 4 bases, J lost 3 bases, and 4 bases lay in between.

The CDR3 coding sequence is TGCAGCGTTGGCAGAGACAGGACAGAGACCCAGTACTTC. Its protein is CSVGRDRTETQYF. This chain uses TRBV29-1 with TRBJ2-5; a weak D match, TRBD1 (6 bases). The CDR3 has 13 residues. Germline V gene data show CDR1 as SQVTM and CDR2 as ANQGSEA. V was shortened by 4 bases and J by 4 bases, with 13 bases between the two germline ends.

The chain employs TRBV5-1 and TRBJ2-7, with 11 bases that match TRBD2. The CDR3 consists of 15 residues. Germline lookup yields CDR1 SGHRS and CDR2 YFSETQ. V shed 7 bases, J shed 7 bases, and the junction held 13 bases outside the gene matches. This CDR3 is CASRGTSGEAGEQYF. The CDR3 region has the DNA TGCGCCAGCCGCGGGACTAGCGGTGAGGCAGGGGAGCAGTACTTC.

The CDR3 protein is CASSSGLGTDTQYF. In DNA, the CDR3 is TGTGCCAGCAGCTCAGGGCTAGGCACAGATACGCAGTATTTT. V is TRBV4-2 and J is TRBJ2-3; maybe TRBD1 (5 bases). Germline assignment: CDR1 LGHNA and CDR2 YNFKEQ. There are 14 residues in the CDR3. V was clipped by 5 bases and J by 1 base, with 10 bases between them.

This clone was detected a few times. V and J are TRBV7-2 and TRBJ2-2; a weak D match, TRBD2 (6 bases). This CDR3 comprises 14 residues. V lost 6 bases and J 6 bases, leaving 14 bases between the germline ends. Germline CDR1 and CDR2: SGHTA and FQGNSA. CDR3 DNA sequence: TGTGCCAGCAGAAATGGAGGGGCCCCCGGGGAGCTGTTTTTT. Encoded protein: CASRNGGAPGELFF.

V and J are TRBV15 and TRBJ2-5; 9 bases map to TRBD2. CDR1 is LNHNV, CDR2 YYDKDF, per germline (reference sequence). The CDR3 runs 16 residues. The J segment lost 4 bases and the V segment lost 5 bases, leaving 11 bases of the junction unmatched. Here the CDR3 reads CATSPEGGRVRETQYF. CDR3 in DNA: TGTGCCACCAGCCCTGAAGGCGGGAGGGTAAGAGAGACCCAGTACTTC. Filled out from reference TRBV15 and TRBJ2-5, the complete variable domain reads DAMVIQNPRYQVTQFGKPVTLSCSQTLNHNVMYWYQQKSSQAPKLLFHYYDKDFNNEADTPDNFQSRRPNTSFCFLDIRSPGLGDTAMYLCATSPEGGRVRETQYFGPGTRLLVL.

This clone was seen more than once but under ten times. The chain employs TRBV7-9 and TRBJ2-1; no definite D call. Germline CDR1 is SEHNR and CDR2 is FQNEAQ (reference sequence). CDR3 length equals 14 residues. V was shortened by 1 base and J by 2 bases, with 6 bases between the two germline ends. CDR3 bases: TGTGCCAGCAGCTTAGATCTAGCCTACAATGAGCAGTTCTTC. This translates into CASSLDLAYNEQFF. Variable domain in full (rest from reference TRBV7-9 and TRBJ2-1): DTGVSQNPRHKITKRGQNVTFRCDPISEHNRLYWYRQTLGQGPEFLTYFQNEAQLEKSRLLSDRFSAERPKGSFSTLEIQRTEQGDSAMYLCASSLDLAYNEQFFGPGTRLTVL.

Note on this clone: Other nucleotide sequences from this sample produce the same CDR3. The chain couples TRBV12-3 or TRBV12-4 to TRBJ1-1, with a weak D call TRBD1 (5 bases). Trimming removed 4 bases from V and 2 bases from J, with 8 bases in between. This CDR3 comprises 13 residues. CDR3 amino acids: CASSSRVNTEAFF. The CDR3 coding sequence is TGTGCCAGCAGTTCCAGGGTCAACACTGAAGCTTTCTTT.

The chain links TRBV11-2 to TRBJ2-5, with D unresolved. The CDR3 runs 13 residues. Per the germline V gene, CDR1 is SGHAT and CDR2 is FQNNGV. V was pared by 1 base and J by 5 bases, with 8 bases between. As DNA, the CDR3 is TGTGCCAGCAGCTTAGCTAGATCGGAGACCCAGTACTTC. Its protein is CASSLARSETQYF.

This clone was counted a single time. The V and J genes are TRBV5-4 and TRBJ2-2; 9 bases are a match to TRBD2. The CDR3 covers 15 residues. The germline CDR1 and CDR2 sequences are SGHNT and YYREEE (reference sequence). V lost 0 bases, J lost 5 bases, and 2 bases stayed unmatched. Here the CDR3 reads CASSLGGRGTGELFF. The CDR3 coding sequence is TGTGCCAGCAGCTTGGGCGGGAGGGGGACCGGGGAGCTGTTTTTT. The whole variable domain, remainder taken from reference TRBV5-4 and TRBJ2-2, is ETGVTQSPTHLIKTRGQQVTLRCSSQSGHNTVSWYQQALGQGPQFIFQYYREEENGRGNFPPRFSGLQFPNYSSELNVNALELDDSALYLCASSLGGRGTGELFFGEGSRLTVL.

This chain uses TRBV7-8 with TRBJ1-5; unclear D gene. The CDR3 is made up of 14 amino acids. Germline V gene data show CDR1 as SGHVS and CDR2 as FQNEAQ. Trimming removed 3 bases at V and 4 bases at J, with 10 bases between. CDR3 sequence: CASSFLGSNQPQHF. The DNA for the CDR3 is TGTGCCAGCAGCTTCCTCGGGTCTAATCAGCCCCAGCATTTT.

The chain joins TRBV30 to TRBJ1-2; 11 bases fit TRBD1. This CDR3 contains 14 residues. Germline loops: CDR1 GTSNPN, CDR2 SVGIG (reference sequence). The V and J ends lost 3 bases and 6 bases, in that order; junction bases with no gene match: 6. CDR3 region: CAWSGGQGVDGYTF. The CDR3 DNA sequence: TGTGCCTGGAGCGGGGGACAGGGGGTTGATGGCTACACCTTC.